The following is a T cell receptor (beta chain) sequence with its context. This specimen comes from a study of technical replicates of blood from several donors. TCRdb keeps only in-frame clones here, not all; method: immunoSEQ multiplex PCR. This sample has about 75,000 clones; nearly 98% occur once, and the top ten carry more than 0.15%. CDR1 and CDR2 from the germline V gene are SQVTM and ANQGSEA. V was pared by 7 bases and J by 4 bases, with 15 bases between. There are 13 residues in the CDR3. The receptor's source is a human donor in good health. The sequenced material came from T cells isolated from PBMCs. The V and J genes are TRBV29-1 and TRBJ2-3; a possible D gene is TRBD2 (7 bases). The CDR3 coding sequence is TGCAGCGCTCGGGGGGCGCGGGCAGATACGCAGTATTTT. Amino acid sequence: CSARGARADTQYF.